The 5 T cell receptor beta chains below all came from one sample that was sequenced in a study of T cell responses to AZD1222 COVID-19 vaccine. Produced via immunoSEQ multiplex PCR; TCRdb's table is partial and in-frame only. Of roughly 150,000 clones in the sample, about nine tenths were seen once. The sequences come from peripheral blood, collected 28 days after the second AZD1222 dose. Receptors were obtained from an adult who received the AZD1222 COVID-19 vaccine.

The V and J genes are TRBV18 and TRBJ2-2; D is ambiguous. This CDR3 spans 11 amino acids. The germline gives CDR1 KGHSH, CDR2 LQKENI. V was shortened by 2 bases and J by 5 bases, with 0 bases between the two germline ends. CDR3 in amino acids: CASSPTGELFF. CDR3 nucleotides: TGTGCCAGCTCACCAACCGGGGAGCTGTTTTTT.

The chain carries TRBV6-5 and TRBJ1-5, with a possible D match to TRBD1 (6 bases). V was cut by 6 bases and J by 3 bases, with 15 bases left in between. This CDR3 has 15 amino acids. CDR1 and CDR2 from the germline V gene are MNHEY and SVGAGI. CDR3 nucleotide sequence: TGTGCCAGCAGGACCGGGACACTATCCAATCAGCCCCAGCATTTT. This sequence encodes CASRTGTLSNQPQHF.

The chain recombines TRBV5-1 with TRBJ1-2; 7 bases map to TRBD1. CDR1 is SGHRS and CDR2 is YFSETQ in the germline V gene. With V trimmed by 3 bases and J by 2 bases, 4 bases remained unmatched. The CDR3 sequence is 14 residues long. For the CDR3, the DNA is TGCGCCAGCAGCTCACTGACAGGGAACTATGGCTACACCTTC. Its translation is CASSSLTGNYGYTF.

The J gene is TRBJ1-6, the V gene TRBV7-8; D may be TRBD1 (6 bases). The CDR3 totals 13 residues. CDR1 SGHVS and CDR2 FQNEAQ come from the germline V gene. Trimming stripped 7 bases from V and 6 bases from J, with 10 bases between. This CDR3 is CASKQGGNSPLHF. The CDR3 bases are TGTGCCAGCAAACAGGGTGGTAATTCACCCCTCCACTTT.

V and J are TRBV10-3 and TRBJ2-5; D possibly corresponds to TRBD2 (7 bases). The CDR3 length is 15 residues. Trimming left V 0 bases short and J 0 bases short, with 8 bases between. Germline lookup yields CDR1 ENHRY and CDR2 SYGVKD. In DNA, the CDR3 is TGTGCCATCAGTGAGTCGCGGGGGCACCAAGAGACCCAGTACTTC. This sequence encodes CAISESRGHQETQYF.